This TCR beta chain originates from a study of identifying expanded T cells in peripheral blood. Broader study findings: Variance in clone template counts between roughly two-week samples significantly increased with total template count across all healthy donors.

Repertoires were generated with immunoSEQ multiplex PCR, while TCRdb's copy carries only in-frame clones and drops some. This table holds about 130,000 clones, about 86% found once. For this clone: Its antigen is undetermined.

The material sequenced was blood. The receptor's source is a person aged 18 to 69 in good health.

CDR3 amino acids: CASSSTGAKNIQYF. As DNA, the CDR3 is TGTGCCAGCAGCTCGACAGGGGCGAAAAACATTCAGTACTTC. The chain employs TRBV28 and TRBJ2-4, with 8 positions matching TRBD1. The trim removed 6 bases at V and 4 bases at J, leaving 5 bases unmatched. CDR1 is MDHEN, CDR2 SYDVKM, per germline. The CDR3 is 14 residues long. The whole variable domain, filled in from reference TRBV28 and TRBJ2-4, reads DVKVTQSSRYLVKRTGEKVFLECVQDMDHENMFWYRQDPGLGLRLIYFSYDVKMKEKGDIPEGYSVSREKKERFSLILESASTNQTSMYLCASSSTGAKNIQYFGAGTRLSVL.